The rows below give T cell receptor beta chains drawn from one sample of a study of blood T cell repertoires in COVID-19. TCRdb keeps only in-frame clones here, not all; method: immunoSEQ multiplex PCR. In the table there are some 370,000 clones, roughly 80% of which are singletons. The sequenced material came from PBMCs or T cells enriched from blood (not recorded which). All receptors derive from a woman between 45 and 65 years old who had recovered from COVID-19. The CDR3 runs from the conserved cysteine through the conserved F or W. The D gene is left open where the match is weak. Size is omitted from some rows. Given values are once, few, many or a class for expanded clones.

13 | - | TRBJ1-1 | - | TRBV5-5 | TGTGCCAGCAGCTTCGGACACAGGACTGAAGCTTTCTTT | CASSFGHRTEAFF
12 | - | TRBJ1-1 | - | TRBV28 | TGTGCCAGCAGTTGGCAGGGTATGAAGGTTTTCTTT | CASSWQGMKVFF
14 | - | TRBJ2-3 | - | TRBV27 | TGTGCCAGCAGTTTAAGGACTCTCACAGATACGCAGTATTTT | CASSLRTLTDTQYF
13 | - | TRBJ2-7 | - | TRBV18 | TGTGCCAGCTCACCCTCGCTTCAGGGCGAGCAGTACTTC | CASSPSLQGEQYF
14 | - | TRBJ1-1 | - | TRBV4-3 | TGCGCCAGCAGCCCCCAGGGAAGTTTCACTGAAGCTTTCTTT | CASSPQGSFTEAFF
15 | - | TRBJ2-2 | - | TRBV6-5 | TGTGCCAGCAGCTACCGAAGACTGAACACCGGGGAGCTGTTTTTT | CASSYRRLNTGELFF
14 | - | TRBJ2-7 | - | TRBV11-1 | TGTGCCAGCAGCCCCCAGACAGGCACCTACGAGCAGTACTTC | CASSPQTGTYEQYF
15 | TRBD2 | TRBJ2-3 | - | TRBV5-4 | TGTGCCAGCAGCTTGAAGCGGGGGAGCACAGATACGCAGTATTTT | CASSLKRGSTDTQYF
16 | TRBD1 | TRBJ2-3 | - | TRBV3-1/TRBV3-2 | TGTGCCAGCAGCCAGGCGGGACAGGGAAGGGCGGATACGCAGTATTTT | CASSQAGQGRADTQYF
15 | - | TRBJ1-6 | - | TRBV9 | TGTGCCAGCAGCGTAGAAGGGGCATTCACTTCACCCCTCCACTTT | CASSVEGAFTSPLHF
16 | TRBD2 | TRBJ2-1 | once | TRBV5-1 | TGCGCCAGCAGCCCGGGACTAGCGGGACCCTACAATGAGCAGTTCTTC | CASSPGLAGPYNEQFF
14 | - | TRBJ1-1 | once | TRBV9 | TGTGCCAGCAGCGTAGGGGCATCGGGGACTGAAGCTTTCTTT | CASSVGASGTEAFF
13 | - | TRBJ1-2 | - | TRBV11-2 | TGTGCCAGCAGCTTAGACAGGGATGATGGCTACACCTTC | CASSLDRDDGYTF
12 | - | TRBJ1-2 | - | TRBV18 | TGTGCCAGCTCACCAGACTCCTACGGCTACACCTTC | CASSPDSYGYTF
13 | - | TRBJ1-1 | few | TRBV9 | TGTGCCAGCAGCGTAGGTCCCCTGAGTGAAGCTTTCTTT | CASSVGPLSEAFF
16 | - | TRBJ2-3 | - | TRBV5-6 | TGTGCCAGCAGCTTGGGCTCCGGGACACCGGGGGGTACGCAGTATTTT | CASSLGSGTPGGTQYF
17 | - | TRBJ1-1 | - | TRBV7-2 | TGTGCCAGCAGCTCGGCTCGTCAGAAGGGGATAAACACTGAAGCTTTCTTT | CASSSARQKGINTEAFF
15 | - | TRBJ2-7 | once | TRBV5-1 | TGCGCCAGCAGCCGTTCGGTCGCTAACCCCTACGAGCAGTACTTC | CASSRSVANPYEQYF
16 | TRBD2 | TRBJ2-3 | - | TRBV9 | TGTGCCAGCAACTCCAATGGGGGGGACCGCACAGATACGCAGTATTTT | CASNSNGGDRTDTQYF
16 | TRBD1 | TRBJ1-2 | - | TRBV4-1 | TGCGCCAGCACCCCGGGACAGGGGGCGTTCGACTATGGCTACACCTTC | CASTPGQGAFDYGYTF
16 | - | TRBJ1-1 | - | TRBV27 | TGTGCCAGCAGTGACAAGTCAGGGATAGGTCGCACTGAAGCTTTCTTT | CASSDKSGIGRTEAFF
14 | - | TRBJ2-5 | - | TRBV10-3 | TGTGCCACCCTCGGGAGTACGCCCTCGGAGACCCAGTACTTC | CATLGSTPSETQYF
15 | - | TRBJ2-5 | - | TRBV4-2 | TGTGCCAGCAGCCTAAATGGCGGAGTCCAAGAGACCCAGTACTTC | CASSLNGGVQETQYF
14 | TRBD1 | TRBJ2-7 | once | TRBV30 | TGTGCCTGGAGTGGACAGGGTGGGCCCTACGAGCAGTACTTC | CAWSGQGGPYEQYF
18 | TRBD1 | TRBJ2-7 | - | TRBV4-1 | TGCGCCAGCAGCCAAGGGACAGGGGGCTCCCCTCGCTCCTACGAGCAGTACTTC | CASSQGTGGSPRSYEQYF
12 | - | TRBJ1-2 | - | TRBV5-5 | TGTGCCAGCAGCTTGGCCCTGTATGGCTACACCTTC | CASSLALYGYTF
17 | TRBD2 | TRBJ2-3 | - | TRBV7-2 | TGTGCCAGCAGCTTAGTGGGGACTAGCGCCTACACAGATACGCAGTATTTT | CASSLVGTSAYTDTQYF
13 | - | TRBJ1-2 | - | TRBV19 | TGTGCCAGTAGTATTTCATGGAGCTATGGCTACACCTTC | CASSISWSYGYTF
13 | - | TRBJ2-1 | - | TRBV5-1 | TGCGCCAGCAGCTTAGGAGCAGACAATGAGCAGTTCTTC | CASSLGADNEQFF
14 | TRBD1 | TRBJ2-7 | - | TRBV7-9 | TGTGCCAGCAGCCGAGGGACAGGGTTATACGAGCAGTACTTC | CASSRGTGLYEQYF
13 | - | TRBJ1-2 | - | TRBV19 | TGTGCCAGTGAGTGGGGGACATCCTCTGGCTACACCTTC | CASEWGTSSGYTF
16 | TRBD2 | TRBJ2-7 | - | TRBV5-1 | TGCGCCAGCAGCCCGGAATTGATAGCGGGGTTTAGCGAGCAGTACTTC | CASSPELIAGFSEQYF
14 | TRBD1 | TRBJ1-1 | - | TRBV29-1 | TGCAGCGTTGCCTGGTCAGGGGGAAGAACTGAAGCTTTCTTT | CSVAWSGGRTEAFF
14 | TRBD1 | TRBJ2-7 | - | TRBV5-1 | TGCGCCAGCAGTATGACAGGGAAAGGCGACGAGCAGTACTTC | CASSMTGKGDEQYF
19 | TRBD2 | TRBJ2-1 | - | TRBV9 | TGTGCCAGCAGCGTAGCGGGACTAGCGGGAGGGTTTGCCCACAATGAGCAGTTCTTC | CASSVAGLAGGFAHNEQFF
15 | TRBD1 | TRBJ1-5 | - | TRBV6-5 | TGTGCCAGCAGTTCCAGACAGGGGGTGAATCAGCCCCAGCATTTT | CASSSRQGVNQPQHF
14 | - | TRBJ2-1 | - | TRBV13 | TGTGCCAGCAGAAGAGGAGGTACGGCCAATGAGCAGTTCTTC | CASRRGGTANEQFF
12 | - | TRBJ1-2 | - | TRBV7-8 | TGTGCCAGCAGCAGATCTCCAGGGAACTACACCTTC | CASSRSPGNYTF
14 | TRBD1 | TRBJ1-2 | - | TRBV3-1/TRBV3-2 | TGTGCCAGCAGCCCGAGACAGGGTAGCTATGGCTACACCTTC | CASSPRQGSYGYTF